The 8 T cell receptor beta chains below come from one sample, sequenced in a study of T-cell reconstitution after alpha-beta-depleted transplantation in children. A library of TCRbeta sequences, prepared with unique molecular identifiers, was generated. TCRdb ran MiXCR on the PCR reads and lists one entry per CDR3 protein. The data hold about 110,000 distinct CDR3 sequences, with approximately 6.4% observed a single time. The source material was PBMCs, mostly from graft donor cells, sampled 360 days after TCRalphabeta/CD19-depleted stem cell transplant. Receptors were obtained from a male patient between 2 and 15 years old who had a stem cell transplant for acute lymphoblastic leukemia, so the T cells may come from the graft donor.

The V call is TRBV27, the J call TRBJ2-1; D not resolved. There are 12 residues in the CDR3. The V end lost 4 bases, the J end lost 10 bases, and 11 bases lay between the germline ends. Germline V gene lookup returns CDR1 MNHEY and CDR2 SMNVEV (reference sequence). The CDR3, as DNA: TGTGCCAGCAGTTCCACAATCTGGGAGCAGTTCTTC. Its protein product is CASSSTIWEQFF.

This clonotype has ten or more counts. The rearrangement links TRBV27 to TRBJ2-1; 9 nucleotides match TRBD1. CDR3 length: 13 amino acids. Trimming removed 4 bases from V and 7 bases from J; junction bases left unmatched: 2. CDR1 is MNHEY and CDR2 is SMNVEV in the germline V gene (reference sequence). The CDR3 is CASSSDRGNEQFF. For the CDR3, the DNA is TGTGCCAGCAGTTCAGACAGGGGGAATGAGCAGTTCTTC.

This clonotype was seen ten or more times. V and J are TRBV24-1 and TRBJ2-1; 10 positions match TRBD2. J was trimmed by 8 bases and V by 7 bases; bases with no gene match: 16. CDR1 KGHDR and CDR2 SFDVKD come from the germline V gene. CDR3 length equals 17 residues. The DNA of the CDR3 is TGTGCCACCAGGGGACAGCCTAAGCGGGAGGGCCCCGATGAGCAGTTCTTC. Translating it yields CATRGQPKREGPDEQFF.

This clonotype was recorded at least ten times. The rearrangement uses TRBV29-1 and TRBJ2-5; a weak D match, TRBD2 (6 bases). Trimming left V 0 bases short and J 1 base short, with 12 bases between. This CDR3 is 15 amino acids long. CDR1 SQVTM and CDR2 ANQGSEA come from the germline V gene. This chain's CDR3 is CSVEEGGTGQETQYF. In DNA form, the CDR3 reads TGCAGCGTTGAAGAGGGCGGGACGGGCCAAGAGACCCAGTACTTC.

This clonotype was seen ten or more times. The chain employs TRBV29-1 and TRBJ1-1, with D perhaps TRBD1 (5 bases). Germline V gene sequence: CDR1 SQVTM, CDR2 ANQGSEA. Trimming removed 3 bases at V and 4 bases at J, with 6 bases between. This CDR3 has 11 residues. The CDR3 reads CSVDGGTEAFF. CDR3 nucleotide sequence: TGCAGCGTTGACGGGGGCACTGAAGCTTTCTTT.

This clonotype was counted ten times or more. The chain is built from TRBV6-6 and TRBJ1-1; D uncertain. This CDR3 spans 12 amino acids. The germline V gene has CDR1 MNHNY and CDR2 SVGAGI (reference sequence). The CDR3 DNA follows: TGTGGGACTCAAGGGTTGAACACTGAAGCTTTCTTT. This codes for CGTQGLNTEAFF.

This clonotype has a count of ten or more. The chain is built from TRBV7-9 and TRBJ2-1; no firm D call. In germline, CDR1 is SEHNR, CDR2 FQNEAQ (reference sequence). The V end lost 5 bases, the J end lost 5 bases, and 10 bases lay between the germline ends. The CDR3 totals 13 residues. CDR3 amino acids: CASSPGRNNEQFF. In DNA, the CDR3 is TGTGCCAGCAGCCCTGGCCGCAACAATGAGCAGTTCTTC.

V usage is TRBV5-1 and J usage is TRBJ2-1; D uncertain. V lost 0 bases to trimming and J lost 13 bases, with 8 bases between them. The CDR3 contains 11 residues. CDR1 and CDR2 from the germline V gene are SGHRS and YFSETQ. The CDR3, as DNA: TGCGCCAGCAGCTTGGGACACGACCAGTTCTTC. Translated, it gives CASSLGHDQFF.